What follows are 27 T cell receptor beta chains derived from one specimen sequenced in a study of cytomegalovirus exposure and HLA in healthy donors. Amplification used 60 Vbeta primers and 13 Jbeta primers. Profiling relied on immunoSEQ multiplex PCR, and the TCRdb table lists in-frame clones only, not all of them. The profile covers roughly 130,000 clones, with more than 60% appearing a single time and around 1.8% taken by the ten largest. The sample taken for sequencing was PBMCs. Source of these receptors: a woman aged 40-49 years in good health and CMV-seronegative.

The chain is built from TRBV7-9 and TRBJ1-2; 7 positions agree with TRBD1. The V and J ends lost 5 bases and 8 bases, in that order; junction bases with no gene match: 8. The germline CDR1 and CDR2 sequences are SEHNR and FQNEAQ (reference sequence). This CDR3 contains 13 residues. The CDR3 DNA follows: TGTGCCAGCAGCCTATCAGGGGGTGGAGGCTACACCTTC. Translating it yields CASSLSGGGGYTF.

This clone occurred a few times. The V gene is TRBV7-9, the J gene TRBJ1-2; 10 bases agree with TRBD1. The CDR3 extends over 14 amino acids. Germline V gene lookup returns CDR1 SEHNR and CDR2 FQNEAQ (reference sequence). Unmatched junction bases numbered 4, after V lost 6 bases and J lost 3 bases. CDR3: CASRPTGGDYGYTF. The DNA for the CDR3 is TGTGCCAGCAGACCGACAGGGGGCGACTATGGCTACACCTTC.

This chain connects TRBV5-6 to TRBJ1-2; D unresolved. CDR3 length: 14 residues. The germline V gene encodes CDR1 SGHDT and CDR2 YYEEEE. V lost 1 base and J 6 bases, leaving 13 bases between the germline ends. CDR3 protein: CASSLYPGKNGYTF. CDR3 coding DNA: TGTGCCAGCAGCTTGTACCCAGGCAAAAATGGCTACACCTTC.

This clone appeared a few times. DNA for the CDR3: TGTGCCAGCAGTGAGATTGTTCGGACAGGGTCGAACTATGGCTACACCTTC. Its translation: CASSEIVRTGSNYGYTF. The J gene is TRBJ1-2, the V gene TRBV2, with 8 bases aligning to TRBD1. Germline trimming cut 3 bases from V and 2 bases from J; bases unmatched to any gene: 11. Per germline, CDR1 SNHLY and CDR2 FYNNEI. The CDR3 is 17 residues long.

This clone was detected once. This sequence joins TRBV28 and TRBJ2-5, with D maybe TRBD2 (6 bases). Trimming pared 4 bases from V and 4 bases from J, leaving 16 bases between. The CDR3 spans 15 residues. CDR1 and CDR2 from the germline V gene are MDHEN and SYDVKM. CDR3 nucleotide sequence: TGTGCCAGCAGTTCACCGCGGAGGGGTGCAGAGACCCAGTACTTC. The encoded protein is CASSSPRRGAETQYF.

The chain links TRBV5-1 to TRBJ2-3, with D unresolved. CDR3 size: 15 residues. Germline assignment: CDR1 SGHRS and CDR2 YFSETQ. V gave up 0 bases and J gave up 3 bases, with 11 bases separating them. The CDR3 loop reads CASSLGLTQTDTQYF. CDR3 in DNA: TGCGCCAGCAGCTTGGGACTTACACAAACAGATACGCAGTATTTT.

This sequence joins TRBV10-2 and TRBJ2-1; the match to TRBD1 covers 7 bases. The V segment lost 5 bases and the J segment 9 bases; nucleotides outside the gene matches: 4. The CDR3 is 12 residues long. Looked up from germline, CDR1 is WSHSY and CDR2 is SAAADI. CDR3 in DNA: TGCGCCAGCAGTCGACAGGGCGGTGAGCAGTTCTTC. Translated: CASSRQGGEQFF.

V gene TRBV6-5 combines with J gene TRBJ2-5, with 9 bases fitting TRBD2. The J call may not be correct, given that the DNA end is closer to TRBJ2-7. This CDR3 has 16 amino acids. The germline V gene encodes CDR1 MNHEY and CDR2 SVGAGI. CDR3 amino acids: CASSYASGTSPYEQYF. The CDR3, as DNA: TGTGCCAGCAGTTACGCTTCCGGGACTAGCCCCTACGAGCAGTACTTC.

This chain uses TRBV28 with TRBJ2-1; D not resolved. Per the germline V gene, CDR1 is MDHEN and CDR2 is SYDVKM. This CDR3 has 14 amino acids. The V end was cut by 4 bases, the J end by 0 bases, with 7 bases between. As DNA, the CDR3 is TGTGCCAGCAGTTCCTTCAGCTCCTACAATGAGCAGTTCTTC. Its translation is CASSSFSSYNEQFF.

The gene calls are TRBV7-6 and TRBJ1-1, with no clear D. The length of the CDR3 is 13 residues. CDR1 is SGHVS, CDR2 FNYEAQ, per germline. V was cut by 1 base and J by 4 bases, with 7 bases left in between. DNA of the CDR3: TGTGCCAGCAGCTTAGAGGCGGGCACTGAAGCTTTCTTT. Translating gives CASSLEAGTEAFF.

The rearrangement joins TRBV2 to TRBJ2-1, with 9 bases matching TRBD2. The V gene end was trimmed by 4 bases and the J gene end by 1 base; junction bases not matched to a gene: 2. The germline CDR1 and CDR2 sequences are SNHLY and FYNNEI. The CDR3 runs to 15 residues. For the CDR3, the DNA is TGTGCCAGCAGTGCCCTAGCGGGGTCCTACAATGAGCAGTTCTTC. This translates into CASSALAGSYNEQFF.

This clone was seen once. The chain recombines TRBV19 with TRBJ2-2; D remains unclear. The V end was cut by 3 bases, the J end by 2 bases, with 10 bases between. The CDR3 spans 15 residues. Per the germline V gene, CDR1 is LNHDA and CDR2 is SQIVND (reference sequence). CDR3 residues: CASSMGGGNTGELFF. The CDR3 DNA is TGTGCCAGTAGTATGGGTGGCGGTAACACCGGGGAGCTGTTTTTT.

This clone was observed a handful of times. V usage is TRBV11-2 and J usage is TRBJ1-5; the D is unclear. CDR3 length equals 12 residues. The germline CDR1 and CDR2 sequences are SGHAT and FQNNGV. V lost 5 bases and J lost 5, with 7 bases in between. CDR3 sequence reads: CASSPPDQPQHF. In DNA, the CDR3 is TGTGCCAGCAGCCCACCGGATCAGCCCCAGCATTTT.

This clone came up once. J is TRBJ2-5 and V is TRBV18; 8 bases agree with TRBD1. The CDR3 runs 14 residues. V shed 3 bases, J shed 5 bases, and the junction held 5 bases outside the gene matches. Germline loops: CDR1 KGHSH, CDR2 LQKENI. The CDR3: CASSPRTGRETQYF. In DNA form, the CDR3 reads TGTGCCAGCTCACCCCGGACAGGGAGGGAGACCCAGTACTTC.

The chain joins TRBV5-6 to TRBJ2-3, with 7 bases aligning to TRBD1. The CDR3 length is 14 residues. Germline lookup yields CDR1 SGHDT and CDR2 YYEEEE. The trim removed 5 bases at V and 7 bases at J, leaving 10 bases unmatched. Written as DNA, the CDR3 is TGTGCCAGCAGTTTTGGGACAGCCGTGAATACGCAGTATTTT. As protein: CASSFGTAVNTQYF.

This chain's CDR3 is CASSSPGQGSYEQYF. The CDR3 DNA follows: TGTGCCAGCAGTTCACCGGGACAGGGTAGCTACGAGCAGTACTTC. The chain has TRBV28 and TRBJ2-7, with 9 bases identical to TRBD1. V shed 4 bases, J shed 3 bases, and the junction held 7 bases outside the gene matches. CDR3 length equals 15 residues. Germline CDR1 reads MDHEN; CDR2 reads SYDVKM.

Only a few counts were recorded for this clone. The chain carries TRBV9 and TRBJ2-5; tentatively, D is TRBD2 (6 bases). The CDR3 loop spans 16 amino acids. Germline lookup yields CDR1 SGDLS and CDR2 YYNGEE. V was trimmed by 2 bases and J by 4 bases, leaving 18 bases between them. CDR3 sequence: CASSVEGRRVRETQYF. The CDR3 DNA follows: TGTGCCAGCAGCGTCGAGGGGCGGAGGGTTCGAGAGACCCAGTACTTC.

Details on this clone: The junction shows a germline mismatch at one end, possibly a read error. The V and J genes are TRBV2 and TRBJ2-7; the D gene is possibly TRBD1 (6 bases). Germline lookup yields CDR1 SNHLY and CDR2 FYNNEI. The CDR3 length is 15 residues. CDR3 loop: CASREGTLPGYEQYF. As DNA, the CDR3 is TGTGCCAGCAGAGAAGGGACACTTCCAGGCTACGAGCAGTACTTC.

This clone was observed a single time. V is TRBV18 and J is TRBJ2-7; D is unclear. CDR3 length: 14 amino acids. From germline, CDR1 is KGHSH and CDR2 LQKENI. V shed 6 bases and J shed 7 bases, with 19 bases lying between them. Here the CDR3 reads CASSPPVLTGEQYF. The CDR3 DNA follows: TGTGCCAGCTCCCCTCCAGTTCTGACGGGTGAGCAGTACTTC.

The V gene is TRBV7-3, the J gene TRBJ2-3; 10 bases are shared with TRBD2. CDR1 and CDR2 (germline): SGHTA, FQGTGA. V trimming: 0 bases; J trimming: 6 bases; junction bases outside the gene matches: 9. The CDR3 spans 17 residues. The CDR3 loop reads CASSLTQRGGLADTQYF. CDR3 sequence (DNA): TGTGCCAGCAGCTTAACCCAGCGGGGGGGACTTGCGGATACGCAGTATTTT. The variable domain in full, with the rest retrieved from reference TRBV7-3 and TRBJ2-3, is GAGVSQTPSNKVTEKGKYVELRCDPISGHTALYWYRQSLGQGPEFLIYFQGTGAADDSGLPNDRFFAVRPEGSVSTLKIQRTERGDSAVYLCASSLTQRGGLADTQYFGPGTRLTVL.

This clone was recorded a few times. V is TRBV5-1 and J is TRBJ2-7; D gene ambiguous. The CDR3 is 12 residues long. Germline values: CDR1 SGHRS, CDR2 YFSETQ. V lost 4 bases and J lost 7, with 12 bases in between. CDR3 sequence reads: CASSAGDPEQYF. In DNA form, the CDR3 reads TGCGCCAGCAGCGCAGGTGACCCAGAGCAGTACTTC.

The rearrangement uses TRBV6-6 and TRBJ2-1; D gene ambiguous. CDR3 length: 11 residues. Germline values: CDR1 MNHNY, CDR2 SVGAGI (reference sequence). V was pared by 6 bases and J by 7 bases, with 7 bases between. The CDR3 loop reads CASSDGNEQFF. The CDR3 nucleotides read TGTGCCAGCAGCGACGGGAATGAGCAGTTCTTC.

The V and J genes are TRBV27 and TRBJ2-1; 7 bases match TRBD2. The CDR3 is 16 amino acids. Unmatched junction bases numbered 5, after V lost 0 bases and J lost 3 bases. Per the germline V gene, CDR1 is MNHEY and CDR2 is SMNVEV (reference sequence). The CDR3 spells CASSLSFSGNYNEQFF. In DNA, the CDR3 is TGTGCCAGCAGTTTATCTTTCAGCGGGAACTACAATGAGCAGTTCTTC.

The chain employs TRBV15 and TRBJ2-7, with a tentative D call TRBD2 (5 bases). Trimming took 5 bases from V and 3 from J, leaving 20 bases between them. The CDR3 is made up of 16 amino acids. Germline V lookup: CDR1 LNHNV, CDR2 YYDKDF (reference sequence). The CDR3 reads CATSSPEAGKNYEQYF. DNA of the CDR3: TGTGCCACCAGCTCCCCCGAGGCGGGTAAGAACTACGAGCAGTACTTC.

This clone was counted between two and nine times. The CDR3 here is CASRTGQGQPQHF. DNA of the CDR3: TGTGCCAGCAGAACCGGACAGGGACAGCCCCAGCATTTT. The rearrangement joins TRBV6-5 to TRBJ1-5; 8 nucleotides agree with TRBD1. Looked up from germline, CDR1 is MNHEY and CDR2 is SVGAGI. Trimming cost V 6 bases and J 7 bases; bases outside gene matches: 5. There are 13 residues in the CDR3.

J is TRBJ2-1 and V is TRBV29-1; the match to TRBD2 covers 11 bases. Germline lookup yields CDR1 SQVTM and CDR2 ANQGSEA. After removal of 4 bases from V and 6 bases from J, the junction contained 8 bases not matched to a gene. The CDR3 spans 15 residues. Here the CDR3 reads CSVGIRLAGFNEQFF. The DNA of the CDR3 is TGCAGCGTTGGAATACGACTAGCGGGGTTCAATGAGCAGTTCTTC.

V usage is TRBV7-9 and J usage is TRBJ2-7; TRBD1 is a possible D gene (6 bases). V lost 5 bases and J 6 bases, leaving 17 bases between the germline ends. The CDR3 has 14 residues. From germline, CDR1 is SEHNR and CDR2 FQNEAQ (reference sequence). The CDR3 sequence: CASSPSTGFAEQYF. CDR3 nucleotide sequence: TGTGCCAGCAGCCCTAGCACAGGGTTTGCCGAGCAGTACTTC. The variable domain in full, completed from reference TRBV7-9 and TRBJ2-7, reads DTGVSQNPRHKITKRGQNVTFRCDPISEHNRLYWYRQTLGQGPEFLTYFQNEAQLEKSRLLSDRFSAERPKGSFSTLEIQRTEQGDSAMYLCASSPSTGFAEQYFGPGTRLTVT.